Listed here are 22 T cell receptor beta chains from one sample, sequenced in a study of CD8+ T cells in alopecia areata. Sequencing relied on a cDNA template that was reverse transcribed from extracted RNA. The data were produced by immunoSEQ multiplex PCR, yet TCRdb's version contains in-frame clones alone and is incomplete. The sample has 65,000 to 70,000 clones; under 75% are singletons. This specimen was CD8+ T cells sorted from blood, taken at week 0. The receptors shown here come from a human donor with alopecia areata.

The chain couples TRBV5-6 to TRBJ1-1; D call uncertain. The germline V gene has CDR1 SGHDT and CDR2 YYEEEE. This CDR3 is built from 14 residues. V was trimmed by 1 base and J by 8 bases, leaving 15 bases between them. The DNA of the CDR3 is TGTGCCAGCAGCTTGAGACACAGAAACGTCGAAGCTTTCTTT. As protein: CASSLRHRNVEAFF.

As regards this clone: A far larger clone is one base from this, pointing to a likely read error. Different DNA sequences within this sample yield the same CDR3. The J gene is TRBJ2-5, the V gene TRBV13; D unresolved. The J call may be wrong; the DNA end is better matched by TRBJ2-7. Germline-derived CDR1 and CDR2 are PRHDT and FYEKMQ (reference sequence). This CDR3 comprises 12 residues. CDR3 region: CASSDVTGEQYF. CDR3 in DNA: TGTGCCAGCAGCGACGTTACTGGCGAGCAGTACTTC.

This clone has just one count. The chain uses TRBV5-1 and TRBJ1-5; D unresolved. The CDR3 totals 12 residues. Germline V gene sequence: CDR1 SGHRS, CDR2 YFSETQ. Trimming removed 0 bases at V and 9 bases at J, with 7 bases between. In nucleotides, the CDR3 is TGCGCCAGCAGCTTGGAATCAGGGCCCCAGCATTTT. The encoded protein is CASSLESGPQHF.

V usage is TRBV25-1 and J usage is TRBJ1-5; D remains unclear. This CDR3 has 14 residues. The V and J ends lost 3 bases and 2 bases respectively, with 8 bases between them. CDR1 is MGHDK, CDR2 SYGVNS, per germline. CDR3 nucleotides: TGTGCCAGCAGTGATCCGGGAGGCAATCAGCCCCAGCATTTT. Its protein product is CASSDPGGNQPQHF.

This clone was seen once. V and J are TRBV10-3 and TRBJ1-1; weak D call: TRBD1 (6 bases). Trimming removed 4 bases from V and 1 base from J, with 10 bases in between. The CDR3 length is 14 residues. The germline V gene has CDR1 ENHRY and CDR2 SYGVKD. CDR3 amino acids: CAISVSGANTEAFF. The CDR3 DNA follows: TGTGCCATCAGTGTGTCGGGGGCGAACACTGAAGCTTTCTTT.

A single count supports this clone. The chain employs TRBV27 and TRBJ2-2; tentative D call: TRBD2 (5 bases). The length of the CDR3 is 13 residues. V lost 5 bases to trimming and J lost 6 bases, with 10 bases between them. The V gene's germline CDR1 is MNHEY and CDR2 SMNVEV (reference sequence). For the CDR3, the DNA is TGTGCCAGCAGTCCCTCCGGGGCCGGGGAGCTGTTTTTT. Translated: CASSPSGAGELFF.

The V and J genes are TRBV14 and TRBJ2-1; D is uncertain. CDR1 and CDR2 (germline): SGHDN, FVKESK. This CDR3 is 13 amino acids long. The V end was cut by 2 bases, the J end by 5 bases, with 7 bases between. DNA for the CDR3: TGTGCCAGCAGCCAACCGATCGACAATGAGCAGTTCTTC. Translating gives CASSQPIDNEQFF.

This clone was picked up a small number of times. Here the CDR3 reads CASSPSGDNSPLHF. In nucleotides, the CDR3 is TGTGCCAGCAGCCCCTCAGGGGATAATTCACCCCTCCACTTT. V usage is TRBV9 and J usage is TRBJ1-6; perhaps TRBD1 as D (6 bases). CDR1 and CDR2 (germline): SGDLS, YYNGEE. Between the trimmed V and J ends, which lost 4 bases and 5 bases, there was a span of 10 bases. The CDR3 is made up of 14 amino acids.

This clone was detected a few times. The chain joins TRBV28 to TRBJ1-5; 8 nucleotides agree with TRBD1. Losses at the gene ends were 6 bases for V and 3 bases for J; bases not matched to a gene: 4. The CDR3 extends over 14 amino acids. The germline gives CDR1 MDHEN, CDR2 SYDVKM. CDR3 protein: CASRATGDNQPQHF. The CDR3, as DNA: TGTGCCAGCAGAGCGACAGGGGACAATCAGCCCCAGCATTTT.

A few counts support this clone. The V call is TRBV14, the J call TRBJ2-1; D tentatively reads TRBD1 or TRBD2 (5 bases each). The CDR3 length is 18 residues. CDR1 SGHDN and CDR2 FVKESK come from the germline V gene. Trimming cost V 0 bases and J 8 bases, with 23 bases left between them. CDR3 region: CASSQDVLGPQIVDEQFF. CDR3 bases: TGTGCCAGCAGCCAAGATGTACTGGGACCACAAATCGTCGATGAGCAGTTCTTC.

The rearrangement uses TRBV6-5 and TRBJ1-5; tentative D call: TRBD1 (5 bases). V was clipped by 5 bases and J by 6 bases, with 14 bases between them. CDR1 MNHEY and CDR2 SVGAGI come from the germline V gene. This CDR3 is built from 14 residues. The CDR3 nucleotides read TGTGCCAGCAGTGGCGATGGGGGGATTCAGCCCCAGCATTTT. Its protein is CASSGDGGIQPQHF.

The chain carries TRBV27 and TRBJ2-7; a weak D match, TRBD1 (5 bases). The CDR3 has 14 amino acids. Trimming cost V 2 bases and J 2 bases, with 10 bases left between them. Germline CDR1 and CDR2: MNHEY and SMNVEV (reference sequence). The CDR3 loop is CASSLRGSAYEQYF. CDR3 bases: TGTGCCAGCAGTTTAAGGGGCAGTGCCTACGAGCAGTACTTC.

V and J are TRBV30 and TRBJ1-2; D unresolved. CDR1 and CDR2 from the germline V gene are GTSNPN and SVGIG (reference sequence). CDR3 length: 13 amino acids. Trimming cost V 1 base and J 6 bases, with 12 bases left between them. This CDR3 reads CAWSDGEWNGYTF. CDR3 DNA sequence: TGTGCCTGGAGTGATGGGGAATGGAATGGCTACACCTTC.

The V call is TRBV29-1, the J call TRBJ2-1; 11 positions agree with TRBD2. The CDR3 runs 14 residues. Germline V gives CDR1 SQVTM, CDR2 ANQGSEA. With 3 bases clipped from V and 9 bases from J, the junction kept 7 bases outside the gene matches. The CDR3 DNA is TGCAGCGTTGATACTAGCGGGGGCCTAGGTGAGCAGTTCTTC. It specifies CSVDTSGGLGEQFF.

Points on this clone: The same CDR3 can be traced to other DNA sequences in this sample. The rearrangement joins TRBV4-3 to TRBJ2-1; 9 nucleotides line up with TRBD1. The CDR3 covers 14 residues. CDR1 LGHNA and CDR2 YSLEER come from the germline V gene. V trimming: 4 bases; J trimming: 3 bases; junction bases outside the gene matches: 1. The CDR3 coding sequence is TGCGCCAGCAGCCCGGGACAGGGCTACAATGAGCAGTTCTTC. Protein sequence: CASSPGQGYNEQFF.

The V gene is TRBV7-9, the J gene TRBJ2-5; D not resolved. Trimming stripped 5 bases from V and 5 bases from J, with 12 bases between. The CDR3 consists of 13 residues. Germline CDR1 and CDR2: SEHNR and FQNEAQ (reference sequence). CDR3 amino acids: CASSATGSETQYF. Here the CDR3 DNA reads TGTGCCAGCAGCGCCACTGGCAGTGAGACCCAGTACTTC.

V and J are TRBV29-1 and TRBJ2-7; weak D call: TRBD1 (5 bases). V lost 0 bases to trimming and J lost 2 bases, with 11 bases between them. The CDR3 is 14 residues long. Germline CDR1 is SQVTM and CDR2 is ANQGSEA. CDR3 coding DNA: TGCAGCGTTGAAGATGAACAGGCTGCCTACGAGCAGTACTTC. This encodes CSVEDEQAAYEQYF.

The chain links TRBV9 to TRBJ2-7; a possible D gene is TRBD1 (6 bases). Germline loops: CDR1 SGDLS, CDR2 YYNGEE. The V gene lost 4 bases and the J gene lost 2 bases, with 16 bases spanning the gap. The CDR3 totals 15 residues. The CDR3 DNA sequence: TGTGCCAGCAGCCTAACCGGGACAACCACCTACGAGCAGTACTTC. Amino acids: CASSLTGTTTYEQYF.

The rearrangement uses TRBV4-1 and TRBJ2-1; 9 positions match TRBD1. This CDR3 has 14 residues. Germline V CDR1 and CDR2: MGHRA, YSYEKL. The V gene end was trimmed by 4 bases and the J gene end by 7 bases; junction bases not matched to a gene: 5. CDR3 residues: CASSLPGTGNEQFF. The CDR3 nucleotides read TGCGCCAGCAGCCTGCCCGGGACAGGGAATGAGCAGTTCTTC.

This clone has a handful of counts. The chain is built from TRBV9 and TRBJ2-5; a possible D gene is TRBD2 (7 bases). Germline lookup yields CDR1 SGDLS and CDR2 YYNGEE. CDR3 length: 15 residues. V lost 4 bases and J lost 1, with 14 bases in between. The CDR3 here is CASSSGGGLQETQYF. The CDR3 DNA follows: TGTGCCAGCAGCTCAGGCGGGGGCCTCCAAGAGACCCAGTACTTC.

The chain couples TRBV7-9 to TRBJ1-2, with D unresolved. The CDR3 length is 14 residues. The germline V and J ends were trimmed by 5 bases and 0 bases, with 10 bases remaining between them. The germline CDR1 and CDR2 sequences are SEHNR and FQNEAQ (reference sequence). CDR3 region: CASSGEDPNYGYTF. CDR3 coding DNA: TGTGCCAGCAGCGGGGAAGATCCTAACTATGGCTACACCTTC. Using reference TRBV7-9 and TRBJ1-2 for the parts outside the CDR3, the full variable domain is DTGVSQNPRHKITKRGQNVTFRCDPISEHNRLYWYRQTLGQGPEFLTYFQNEAQLEKSRLLSDRFSAERPKGSFSTLEIQRTEQGDSAMYLCASSGEDPNYGYTFGSGTRLTVV.

This clone has just a few counts. CDR3 bases: TGTGCCAGCAGCGAATGGCAGCACTCCTACGAGCAGTACTTC. Amino acid sequence: CASSEWQHSYEQYF. The chain recombines TRBV9 with TRBJ2-7, with D unresolved. V lost 3 bases and J lost 0, with 10 bases in between. CDR1 SGDLS and CDR2 YYNGEE come from the germline V gene. CDR3 length: 14 residues.